Sequencing of this TCR beta chain was carried out in a study of technical replicates of blood from a handful of donors. The CDR3 runs to 16 residues. Germline V gene data show CDR1 as MDHEN and CDR2 as SYDVKM. The trim removed 3 bases at V and 1 base at J, leaving 8 bases unmatched. Only in-frame clones appear in the TCRdb table, and some are missing; sequencing was by immunoSEQ multiplex PCR. There are fewer than 100,000 clones in the sample; approximately 94% occur only once, and approximately 0.22% lies in the top ten. The chain uses TRBV28 and TRBJ2-7; TRBD1 aligns across 8 bases. Source material: T cells isolated from PBMCs. This receptor was taken from a human donor in good health. CDR3 amino acids: CASSFSWTGWSYEQYF. The DNA for the CDR3 is TGTGCCAGCAGTTTTAGCTGGACAGGGTGGTCCTACGAGCAGTACTTC.